Each of the 4 T cell receptor beta chains below was sequenced from the same sample in a study of T cells in Graves' hyperthyroidism and ophthalmopathy. Amplification of TCR beta CDR3 regions was performed using RNA transcripts as template. The study used the HTBI primer set for a first-round RT-PCR of the TCR CDR3. TCRdb reprocessed the multiplex PCR reads via MiXCR and lists one record per CDR3 protein. In the table there are 800,000 or so distinct CDR3 sequences, roughly 40% of which are singletons. What was sequenced was blood. All receptors come from a young man with Graves' hyperthyroidism.

The V and J genes are TRBV6-5 and TRBJ1-5; D remains ambiguous. The V gene lost 6 bases and the J gene lost 0 bases, with 12 bases spanning the gap. This CDR3 is built from 15 residues. Germline V gene sequence: CDR1 MNHEY, CDR2 SVGAGI. In nucleotides, the CDR3 is TGTGCCAGCAGACTCGGACGGCTTAGCAATCAGCCCCAGCATTTT. Protein: CASRLGRLSNQPQHF.

This clonotype occurred many times. The chain carries TRBV7-6 and TRBJ2-7; TRBD1 matches 9 bases. Germline V gene data show CDR1 as SGHVS and CDR2 as FNYEAQ. The CDR3 consists of 15 residues. Trimming cost V 6 bases and J 2 bases; bases outside gene matches: 8. The CDR3 is CASSPQGAMAYEQYF. The CDR3 nucleotides are TGTGCCAGCAGTCCACAGGGGGCGATGGCCTACGAGCAGTACTTC.

This chain uses TRBV9 with TRBJ1-1; D not certain. This CDR3 comprises 11 residues. Trimming stripped 4 bases from V and 8 bases from J, with 9 bases between. Germline-derived CDR1 and CDR2 are SGDLS and YYNGEE. CDR3: CASSRETEAFF. The CDR3 DNA follows: TGTGCCAGCAGCCGAGAGACAGAAGCTTTCTTT.

This clonotype was counted ten times or more. The chain recombines TRBV20-1 with TRBJ2-5; D unclear. Germline CDR1 DFQATT, CDR2 SNEGSKA (reference sequence). This CDR3 has 12 amino acids. The CDR3 protein is CDQRGGQETQYF. In nucleotides, the CDR3 is TGCGACCAACGCGGCGGCCAAGAGACCCAGTACTTC.